Below, 4 T cell receptor beta chains from the same sample are listed, as sequenced in a study of radiotherapy plus CTLA-4 blockade in lung cancer. The method was immunoSEQ multiplex PCR; TCRdb's version includes in-frame clones alone and lacks a portion of them. Of 47,000 or so clones listed, 70% to 90% were seen once; the top ten hold about a quarter. The sample in question was peripheral blood, obtained from a patient treated with radiotherapy plus ipilimumab. The receptors shown here come from a human donor with non-small cell lung cancer whose response to radiotherapy plus ipilimumab could not be evaluated.

The chain carries TRBV6-5 and TRBJ1-6; no clear D. The germline V gene encodes CDR1 MNHEY and CDR2 SVGAGI. V was pared by 4 bases and J by 8 bases, with 12 bases between. CDR3 length: 14 amino acids. The CDR3 loop is CASSSDGEDSPLHF. For the CDR3, the DNA is TGTGCCAGCAGTTCGGACGGGGAAGATTCACCCCTCCACTTT.

The rearrangement joins TRBV4-1 to TRBJ1-2; D remains ambiguous. The germline CDR1 and CDR2 sequences are MGHRA and YSYEKL. Trimming removed 5 bases at V and 4 bases at J, with 23 bases between. This CDR3 comprises 17 residues. This CDR3 reads CASSSLGQNRKTYGYTF. The CDR3 coding sequence is TGCGCCAGCAGCAGTTTGGGCCAGAACCGAAAGACCTATGGCTACACCTTC.

The rearrangement uses TRBV11-3 and TRBJ2-3, with TRBD1 as a possible D gene (6 bases). This CDR3 comprises 13 residues. Germline assignment: CDR1 SGHNT and CDR2 YENEEA. Trimming left V 1 base short and J 6 bases short, with 8 bases between. The CDR3 reads CASSLGQDDTQYF. CDR3 in DNA: TGTGCCAGCAGCTTAGGACAGGACGATACGCAGTATTTT. The variable domain in full, with the rest retrieved from reference TRBV11-3 and TRBJ2-3, is EAGVVQSPRYKIIEKKQPVAFWCNPISGHNTLYWYLQNLGQGPELLIRYENEEAVDDSQLPKDRFSAERLKGVDSTLKIQPAELGDSAVYLCASSLGQDDTQYFGPGTRLTVL.

This clone was detected once. This chain connects TRBV7-9 to TRBJ2-5, with a possible D match to TRBD2 (6 bases). Per germline, CDR1 SEHNR and CDR2 FQNEAQ (reference sequence). V was clipped by 0 bases and J by 5 bases, with 19 bases between them. This CDR3 has 17 residues. The CDR3 nucleotides are TGTGCCAGCAGCTTAGCCCTCCGGTGGAGGGGTGACGAGACCCAGTACTTC. Translation gives CASSLALRWRGDETQYF.